This TCR beta chain is drawn from a study of graft-versus-host responses after intestinal transplantation (dated by TCRdb to the early 2020s). About the full investigation: Multivisceral, liver-intestinal, or isolated intestinal transplants were received by the recipients. Samples from a few later patients were sequenced in-house on an Illumina MiSeq with MiXCR processing rather than by the commercial service. All recipients received anti-thymocyte globulin induction followed by maintenance tacrolimus and steroids for roughly three years. Of the roughly 26 intestinal transplant recipients enrolled in the cohort, one of whom was a retransplant, a few patients without pretransplant specimens were excluded. Alloreactive clones were identified by sequencing pre-transplant mixed lymphocyte reaction products and comparing these products with unstimulated pre-transplant donor and recipient T cells. Graft-versus-host and host-versus-graft alloreactive T cell clones were tracked in the graft, circulation and bone marrow after intestinal transplantation using bulk TCR-beta CDR3 sequencing. A peak of at least 4% donor T cells among recipient peripheral blood mononuclear cells was the definition used for donor T cell macrochimerism. What the study reported, not specific to this receptor: Early after transplant, peak levels of circulating GvH clones were associated with declines in HvG clones. In the allografts of patients with donor T cell macrochimerism, GvH to HvG T cell clonal ratios were high. GvH clones were found in recipient bone marrow, and some of the GvH clones appeared earlier in ileal mucosa or blood, which is consistent with an intestinal mucosal origin. The conclusions were limited by the relatively low number and heterogeneity of the intestinal transplant patients.

With respect to this clone: Its antigen is unknown. No much larger clone exists at a distance of one base, and base qualities are not known.

Per the publication, the time point label means: cells obtained before transplantation from donor or recipient. CD3+CD4+ and CD3+CD8+ populations were FACS-sorted from unstimulated pre-transplant donor and recipient cells taken from spleen or lymph nodes. Relative to germline, V is 2 bases shorter and J is 0 bases shorter, with 14 bases between their ends. Looking up the germline V gene (reference sequence) yields CDR1 GTSNPN and CDR2 SVGIG. Counted from cysteine to phenylalanine, this CDR3 has 16 amino acids. Only CDR3 DNA is held: 48 bases, read in frame from base 1. Library preparation used the immunoSEQ multiplex PCR assay. In most patients, genomic DNA was isolated using the Qiagen DNeasy Blood and Tissue Kit and sent frozen to Adaptive Biotechnologies for TCR sequencing. For most patients, high-throughput TCR-beta CDR3 sequencing of genomic DNA was performed by Adaptive Biotechnologies. In the paper's pipeline: TCR sequencing data for 15 to 20 patients were retrieved from Adaptive's ImmunoSEQ software; a few other patients were processed with MiXCR and VDJtools. To correct CD4 versus CD8 sorting errors, sequences present in both subsets at a frequency ratio below 5:1 were removed. CDR3 nucleotide sequences shared between donor and recipient were removed because the origin of such sequences could not be assigned. To count as alloreactive, a clone needed at least 2-fold expansion over unstimulated cells and a minimum CFSE-low frequency of 0.002% (template counts) or 0.001% (read counts). A clone was considered mappable if detected in the sequenced pre-transplant spleen, lymph node, or MLR CFSE-low populations of the donor or recipient. The cumulative frequency of alloreactive clones was calculated as a percentage of all sequences, weighted by copy number. The table comes from immuneACCESS by way of TCRdb, which keeps in-frame sequences with V and J called. Part of the clones is missing from these tables; in studies checked, under half for an unresolved V gene and the rest for unknown reasons. Clonal size and the V and J genes are those of that table, whereas D and trimming came from the DNA. Here the sample has about 93,000 clones; approximately 95% occur a single time. The ten largest make up 0.45% to 0.6% of the sample.

The sequence came from a human donor who received an intestinal transplant. The sample was unstimulated CD8+ T cells sorted from spleen or lymph node cells, taken before intestinal transplant. The chain couples TRBV30 to TRBJ1-5, and perhaps TRBD1 as D gene, on 6 matching bases. The nucleotide sequence is given as TGTGCCTGGAGTCCCGAGACAGGACTTAGCAATCAGCCCCAGCATTTT. Its amino acids are CAWSPETGLSNQPQHF.